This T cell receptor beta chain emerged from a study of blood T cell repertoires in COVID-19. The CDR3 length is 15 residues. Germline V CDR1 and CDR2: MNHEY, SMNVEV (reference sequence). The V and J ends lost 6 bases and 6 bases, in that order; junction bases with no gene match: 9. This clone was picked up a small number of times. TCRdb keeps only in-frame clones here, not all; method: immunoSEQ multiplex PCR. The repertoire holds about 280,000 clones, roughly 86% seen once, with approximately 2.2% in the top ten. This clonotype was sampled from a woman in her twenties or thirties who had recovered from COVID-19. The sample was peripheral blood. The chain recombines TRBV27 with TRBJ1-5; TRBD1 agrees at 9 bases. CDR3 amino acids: CASRPRDRATQPQHF. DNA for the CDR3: TGTGCCAGCAGACCCCGGGACAGGGCCACTCAGCCCCAGCATTTT.